This TCR beta chain comes out of a study of T-cell memory formation after mild COVID-19. Study as a whole: The two donors had largely donor-specific TCR clusters.

This clonotype was found a few times. The antigen is undetermined. Points from the study as a whole: Among clones contracting day 15 to 85, CD4/CD8 was balanced, whereas later expanders leaned CD4+.

V was shortened by 5 bases and J by 3 bases, with 7 bases between the two germline ends. The CDR3 contains 12 residues. 5'RACE with constant-segment primers yielded barcoded, UMI-tagged TCR alpha and TCR beta cDNA libraries. TCRdb re-called the 5' RACE reads with MiXCR, one entry per CDR3 protein. The sample yields some 260,000 distinct CDR3 sequences, over 15% seen once. V usage is TRBV12-3 or TRBV12-4 and J usage is TRBJ1-2; no firm D call. This sequence was found in a man between 18 and 29 years old who had mild COVID-19 (a few samples of this study predate the infection). Cell type and time point are not known. Sequencing was carried out using PBMCs or a T cell subset sorted from them (not recorded which). The CDR3 coding sequence is TGTGCCAGCAGTAACCGTGACTATGGCTACACCTTC. This sequence encodes CASSNRDYGYTF.